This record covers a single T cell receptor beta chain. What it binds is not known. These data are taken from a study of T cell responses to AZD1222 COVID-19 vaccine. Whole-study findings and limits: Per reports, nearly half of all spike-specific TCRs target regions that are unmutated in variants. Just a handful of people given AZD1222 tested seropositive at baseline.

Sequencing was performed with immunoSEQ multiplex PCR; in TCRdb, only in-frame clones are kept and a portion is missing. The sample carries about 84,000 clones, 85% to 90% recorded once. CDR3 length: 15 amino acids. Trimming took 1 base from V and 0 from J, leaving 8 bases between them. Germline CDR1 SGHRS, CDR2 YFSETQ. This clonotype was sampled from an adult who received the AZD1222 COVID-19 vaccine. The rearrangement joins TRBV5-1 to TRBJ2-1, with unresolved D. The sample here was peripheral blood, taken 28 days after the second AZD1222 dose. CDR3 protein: CASSLTGDSYNEQFF. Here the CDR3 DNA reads TGCGCCAGCAGCTTGACTGGGGACTCCTACAATGAGCAGTTCTTC.